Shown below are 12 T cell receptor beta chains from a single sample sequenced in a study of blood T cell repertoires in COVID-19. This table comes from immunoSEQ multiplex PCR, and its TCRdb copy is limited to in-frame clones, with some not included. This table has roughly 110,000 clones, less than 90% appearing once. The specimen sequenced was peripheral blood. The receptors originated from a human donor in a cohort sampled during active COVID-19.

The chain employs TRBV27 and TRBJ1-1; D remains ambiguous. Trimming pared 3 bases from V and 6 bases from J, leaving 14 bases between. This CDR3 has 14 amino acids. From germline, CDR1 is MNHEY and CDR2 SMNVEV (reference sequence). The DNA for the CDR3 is TGTGCCAGCAGTTTCATATCGGGGAGGGCTGAAGCTTTCTTT. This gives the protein CASSFISGRAEAFF.

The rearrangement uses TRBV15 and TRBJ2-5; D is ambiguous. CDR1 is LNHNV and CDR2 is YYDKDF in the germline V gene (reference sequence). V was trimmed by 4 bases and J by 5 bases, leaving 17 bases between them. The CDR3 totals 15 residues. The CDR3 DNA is TGTGCCACCAGCATCTCGGATGTGACAAAGGAGACCCAGTACTTC. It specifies CATSISDVTKETQYF.

The CDR3 DNA reads as TGTGCCAGCAGCCTGGGGACGGGAGGGCCCACAGATACGCAGTATTTT. Protein product: CASSLGTGGPTDTQYF. The V and J genes are TRBV3-1 (or the pseudogene TRBV3-2) and TRBJ2-3, with 8 bases matching TRBD2. The CDR3 runs to 16 residues. Germline loops: CDR1 LGHDT, CDR2 YNNKEL (reference sequence). Trimming at V came to 4 bases and at J to 2 bases, leaving 8 bases not matched to a gene.

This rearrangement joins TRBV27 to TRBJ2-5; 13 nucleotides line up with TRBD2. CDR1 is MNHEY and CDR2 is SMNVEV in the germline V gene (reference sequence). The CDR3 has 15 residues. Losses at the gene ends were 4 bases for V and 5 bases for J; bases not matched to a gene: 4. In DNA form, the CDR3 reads TGTGCCAGCAGTTCACTGGGACTAGCGGGGGAGACCCAGTACTTC. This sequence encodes CASSSLGLAGETQYF.

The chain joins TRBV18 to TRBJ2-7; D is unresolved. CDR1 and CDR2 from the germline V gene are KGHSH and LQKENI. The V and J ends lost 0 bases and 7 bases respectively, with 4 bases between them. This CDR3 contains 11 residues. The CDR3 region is CASSPPEEQYV. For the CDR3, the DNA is TGTGCCAGCTCACCACCGGAGGAGCAGTACGTC.

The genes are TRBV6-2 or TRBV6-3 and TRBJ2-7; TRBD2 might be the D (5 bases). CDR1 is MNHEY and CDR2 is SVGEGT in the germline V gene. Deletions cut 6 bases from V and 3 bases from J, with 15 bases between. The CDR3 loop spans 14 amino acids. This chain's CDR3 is CASSRTSGIYEQYV. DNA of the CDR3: TGTGCCAGCAGCCGAACGAGCGGAATCTACGAGCAGTACGTC.

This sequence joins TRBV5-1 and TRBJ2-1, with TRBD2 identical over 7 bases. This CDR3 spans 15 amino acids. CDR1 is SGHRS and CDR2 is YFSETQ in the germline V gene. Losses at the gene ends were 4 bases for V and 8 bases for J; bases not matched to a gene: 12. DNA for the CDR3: TGCGCCAGCAGCCTGTCAGGGAGGGGAAACTATGAGCAGTTCTTC. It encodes CASSLSGRGNYEQFF.

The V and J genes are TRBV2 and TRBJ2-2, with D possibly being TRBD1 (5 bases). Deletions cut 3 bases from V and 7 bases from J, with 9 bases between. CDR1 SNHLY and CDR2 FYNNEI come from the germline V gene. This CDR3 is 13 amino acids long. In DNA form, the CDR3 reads TGTGCCAGCAGTGACCAGGGTTTCGGGGAGCTGTTTTTT. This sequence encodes CASSDQGFGELFF.

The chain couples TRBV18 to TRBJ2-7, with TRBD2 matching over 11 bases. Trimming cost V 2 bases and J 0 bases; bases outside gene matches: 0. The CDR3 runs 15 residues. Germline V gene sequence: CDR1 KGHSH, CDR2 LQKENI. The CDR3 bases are TGTGCCAGCTCACCAACTAGCGGGGGCTCCTACGAGCAGTACTTC. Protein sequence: CASSPTSGGSYEQYF. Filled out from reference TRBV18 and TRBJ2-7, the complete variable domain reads NAGVMQNPRHLVRRRGQEARLRCSPMKGHSHVYWYRQLPEEGLKFMVYLQKENIIDESGMPKERFSAEFPKEGPSILRIQQVVRGDSAAYFCASSPTSGGSYEQYFGPGTRLTVT.

In DNA form, the CDR3 reads TGTGCCAGCAGTTTCGGGACAGGGGTTTATGGCTACACCTTC. This encodes CASSFGTGVYGYTF. This chain links TRBV28 with TRBJ1-2; TRBD1 agrees at 10 bases. This CDR3 comprises 14 residues. In germline, CDR1 is MDHEN, CDR2 SYDVKM. V lost 3 bases, J lost 5 bases, and 3 bases stayed unmatched.

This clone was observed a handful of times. In DNA, the CDR3 is TGCGCCACTTCCTATAACGAGGGATCGAATTCACCCCTCCACTTT. This codes for CATSYNEGSNSPLHF. The gene calls are TRBV4-3 and TRBJ1-6; D remains unclear. The germline V gene encodes CDR1 LGHNA and CDR2 YSLEER. The CDR3 runs 15 residues. The germline V and J ends were trimmed by 10 bases and 7 bases, with 20 bases remaining between them.

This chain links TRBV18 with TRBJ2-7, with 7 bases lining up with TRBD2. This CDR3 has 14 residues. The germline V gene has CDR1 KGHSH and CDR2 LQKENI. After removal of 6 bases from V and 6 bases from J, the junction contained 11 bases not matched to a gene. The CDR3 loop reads CASSTVLGGAEQYF. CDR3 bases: TGTGCCAGCTCGACGGTCTTGGGAGGGGCCGAGCAGTACTTC.